Presented here are 9 T cell receptor beta chains from one specimen sequenced in a study of T cells in Graves' hyperthyroidism and ophthalmopathy. It was RNA transcripts that yielded the amplified TCR beta CDR3 regions. First-round RT-PCR targeting the TCR CDR3 was performed with the HTBI primer set. Each CDR3 protein is one row after TCRdb ran MiXCR on the multiplex PCR reads. The table includes 370,000 or so distinct CDR3 sequences, around 14% detected once. Sequencing was performed on blood. These receptors all stem from a woman younger than 30 with Graves' hyperthyroidism that later progressed to Graves' ophthalmopathy.

Note on this clonotype: A read error may be the cause here, since a much bigger clone is one base away. This CDR3 is CASSAGMGRANVLTF. DNA for the CDR3: TGTGCCAGCAGTGCGGGAATGGGAAGGGCCAACGTCCTGACTTTC. J is TRBJ2-6 and V is TRBV11-2, with D perhaps TRBD2 (6 bases). Trimming took off 6 bases at V and 5 bases at J, with 14 bases between the two ends. The CDR3 contains 15 residues. CDR1 and CDR2 from the germline V gene are SGHAT and FQNNGV.

This clonotype was detected many times. V gene TRBV27 combines with J gene TRBJ2-7, with D possibly called TRBD1 or TRBD2 (7 bases each). Germline loops: CDR1 MNHEY, CDR2 SMNVEV (reference sequence). Deletions cut 6 bases from V and 6 bases from J, with 18 bases between. The CDR3 length is 14 residues. CDR3 sequence reads: CASSPWGRGGEQYF. Here the CDR3 DNA reads TGTGCCAGCAGCCCCTGGGGCAGGGGGGGCGAGCAGTACTTC.

This clonotype was counted a few times. This chain connects TRBV5-5 to TRBJ2-7, with D perhaps TRBD2 (7 bases). The germline CDR1 and CDR2 sequences are SGHKS and YYEKEE (reference sequence). The CDR3 spans 14 residues. Trimming left V 0 bases short and J 7 bases short, with 14 bases between. CDR3 bases: TGTGCCAGCAGCTTGGGGGGGGGGCCTAGAGAGCAGTACTTC. Translating gives CASSLGGGPREQYF.

The chain is built from TRBV5-8 and TRBJ2-1; TRBD2 matches 10 bases. The CDR3 extends over 16 amino acids. V dropped 4 bases and J dropped 4; count of bases not matched to a gene: 8. Germline V gene lookup returns CDR1 SGHTS and CDR2 YDEGEE. This CDR3 reads CASSLTGTSDYNEQFF. The CDR3, as DNA: TGTGCCAGCAGCCTGACCGGGACTAGCGATTACAATGAGCAGTTCTTC.

This clonotype has at least ten counts. The genes are TRBV28 and TRBJ2-1; D possibly uses TRBD1 or TRBD2 (5 bases each). The CDR3 loop spans 17 amino acids. Germline CDR1 and CDR2: MDHEN and SYDVKM. Trimming left V 3 bases short and J 6 bases short, with 21 bases between. CDR3 region: CASSFQTGPTLTNEQFF. DNA for the CDR3: TGTGCCAGCAGTTTTCAGACGGGACCGACCCTCACCAATGAGCAGTTCTTC.

The V and J genes are TRBV20-1 and TRBJ2-7; 9 nucleotides match TRBD1. The length of the CDR3 is 17 residues. V lost 1 base to trimming and J lost 0 bases; unmatched junction nucleotides: 10. Germline values: CDR1 DFQATT, CDR2 SNEGSKA (reference sequence). In nucleotides, the CDR3 is TGCAGTGCTAGAGTCCCGCTGGGACAGGGTTACTCCTACGAGCAGTACTTC. Its translation is CSARVPLGQGYSYEQYF.

This clonotype has a handful of counts. The rearrangement joins TRBV13 to TRBJ2-3; D remains ambiguous. Trimming removed 4 bases at V and 1 base at J, with 15 bases between. The CDR3 is 16 residues long. Germline CDR1 is PRHDT and CDR2 is FYEKMQ (reference sequence). The CDR3 here is CASSYRRGEGTDTQYF. The CDR3, as DNA: TGTGCCAGCAGCTACCGCCGTGGAGAGGGCACAGATACGCAGTATTTT. The full variable domain, in which reference TRBV13 and TRBJ2-3 provide the parts outside the CDR3, is AAGVIQSPRHLIKEKRETATLKCYPIPRHDTVYWYQQGPGQDPQFLISFYEKMQSDKGSIPDRFSAQQFSDYHSELNMSSLELGDSALYFCASSYRRGEGTDTQYFGPGTRLTVL.

A remark on this clonotype: A read error may be the cause here, since a much bigger clone is one base away. This chain uses TRBV28 with TRBJ1-4; tentative D call: TRBD1 (6 bases). CDR3 length: 16 residues. The germline gives CDR1 MDHEN, CDR2 SYDVKM. V was clipped by 4 bases and J by 0 bases, with 12 bases between them. CDR3 amino acids: CASSSGAGATNEKLFF. Here the CDR3 DNA reads TGTGCCAGCAGTTCAGGGGCGGGAGCAACTAATGAAAAACTGTTTTTT.

Only a few counts were recorded for this clonotype. This CDR3 reads CSARDRERRGDTQYF. CDR3 sequence (DNA): TGCAGTGCTAGAGATCGGGAGCGCCGGGGAGATACGCAGTATTTT. This chain joins TRBV20-1 and TRBJ2-3; D perhaps matches TRBD2 (6 bases). Trimming stripped 0 bases from V and 5 bases from J, with 15 bases between. This CDR3 is built from 15 residues. Germline CDR1 is DFQATT and CDR2 is SNEGSKA (reference sequence).